This entry describes one T cell receptor (beta chain). This specimen includes other DNA sequences encoding the same CDR3. This sample was included in a study of T cells in localized non-small cell lung cancer. Assay: immunoSEQ multiplex PCR; the TCRdb copy retains only in-frame clones and omits some. The sample carries more than 10,000 clones, more than 75% recorded once. The specimen was peripheral blood, collected before any cancer treatment. The source is a male donor at least 60 years old with stage I squamous cell lung carcinoma.

CDR3: CASSFTITSNYGYTF. The CDR3 nucleotides read TGTGCCAGCAGTTTCACCATTACGAGTAACTATGGCTACACCTTC. The V gene is TRBV6-5, the J gene TRBJ1-2; D call uncertain. The germline V gene encodes CDR1 MNHEY and CDR2 SVGAGI. This CDR3 is built from 15 residues. V was pared by 4 bases and J by 1 base, with 13 bases between.